This T cell receptor beta chain derives from a study of blood T cell repertoires in COVID-19. About the study: Collection of acute and convalescent COVID-19 samples took place in the United States, Italy and Spain.

Some clones are missing from TCRdb's copy, which holds only in-frame ones; the method was immunoSEQ multiplex PCR. Among about 80,000 clones listed, roughly 82% were seen once. The V gene end was trimmed by 0 bases and the J gene end by 1 base; junction bases not matched to a gene: 5. This CDR3 spans 16 amino acids. CDR1 is SGDLS, CDR2 YYNGEE, per germline. The sequence was collected from a man in his fifties or sixties with acute or convalescent COVID-19. The sequencing sample was made of peripheral blood. This chain uses TRBV9 with TRBJ2-7; 9 bases are shared with TRBD1. The CDR3 region is CASSVGGQGISYEQYF. CDR3 in DNA: TGTGCCAGCAGCGTAGGAGGACAGGGGATATCCTACGAGCAGTACTTC.